This T cell receptor (beta chain) was captured by sequencing in a study of CD8+ T cells in alopecia areata. About the study: A regimen of oral tofacitinib, 5 to 10 mg twice daily, was given to treated patients. Study findings and constraints: The study found TCR sharing across patients less clear than in mice, possibly for HLA reasons. Among the cells sequenced in scalp samples are also the resident alphabeta T cells of normal skin.

It was cDNA, reverse transcribed from extracted RNA, that served as the sequencing template. Measured with immunoSEQ multiplex PCR; TCRdb has only the in-frame clones, and not every one. The data hold approximately 180,000 clones, with around 50% observed a single time. The study team obtained lesional scalp punch biopsies and peripheral blood from alopecia areata patients. Trimming stripped 3 bases from V and 5 bases from J, with 5 bases between. This CDR3 region has 11 residues. CDR1 is MNHNY and CDR2 is SVGAGI in the germline V gene (reference sequence). A remark on this clone: What it recognizes is unknown.

This TCR was recovered from a human donor with alopecia areata. The rearrangement joins TRBV6-6 to TRBJ2-7, with D hard to call. This material consisted of CD4+ T cells sorted from blood, taken at week 0. CDR3 protein: CASSYLNEQYF. The CDR3 region has the DNA TGTGCCAGCAGTTATCTGAACGAGCAGTACTTC.